Below, 17 T cell receptor beta chains from the same sample are listed, as sequenced in a study of Ad26.COV2.S vaccination and SARS-CoV-2 variants. TCRdb keeps only in-frame clones here, not all; method: immunoSEQ multiplex PCR. Among more than 120,000 clones listed, just over 85% were seen once. The sample consisted of peripheral blood, taken after recovery from COVID-19. Receptors originate from a human donor who had recovered from COVID-19.

The V call is TRBV9, the J call TRBJ2-5, with TRBD2 as a possible D gene (5 bases). The CDR3 spans 16 residues. V was pared by 0 bases and J by 5 bases, with 17 bases between. CDR1 is SGDLS, CDR2 YYNGEE, per germline. The DNA of the CDR3 is TGTGCCAGCAGCGTAGGCTTGGGAGCCCCCCGGGAGACCCAGTACTTC. It yields the protein CASSVGLGAPRETQYF.

This clone occurred once. The gene calls are TRBV5-4 and TRBJ1-1, with TRBD1 identical over 8 bases. The junction had 8 bases not matched to a gene; V was cut back by 2 bases and J by 5 bases. CDR3 length: 15 amino acids. CDR1 is SGHNT and CDR2 is YYREEE in the germline V gene (reference sequence). The CDR3 reads CASSFYDRGRTEAFF. The CDR3, as DNA: TGTGCCAGCAGCTTCTATGACAGGGGAAGGACTGAAGCTTTCTTT.

The chain employs TRBV5-5 and TRBJ1-2; possible D gene TRBD1, 6 bases. CDR3 length equals 16 residues. Trimming took 0 bases from V and 2 from J, leaving 14 bases between them. CDR1 and CDR2 from the germline V gene are SGHKS and YYEKEE (reference sequence). CDR3 nucleotide sequence: TGTGCCAGCAGCTTGGCCCAAGACAGGACAAACTATGGCTACACCTTC. It encodes CASSLAQDRTNYGYTF. The entire variable domain, with the rest obtained from reference TRBV5-5 and TRBJ1-2, is as follows: DAGVTQSPTHLIKTRGQQVTLRCSPISGHKSVSWYQQVLGQGPQFIFQYYEKEERGRGNFPDRFSARQFPNYSSELNVNALLLGDSALYLCASSLAQDRTNYGYTFGSGTRLTVV.

V gene TRBV7-2 combines with J gene TRBJ1-2; weak D call: TRBD1 (5 bases). V lost 5 bases to trimming and J lost 6 bases, with 16 bases between them. Germline V lookup: CDR1 SGHTA, CDR2 FQGNSA. This CDR3 contains 14 residues. The CDR3 nucleotides read TGTGCCAGCAGCAAACTTGGGGGAGTCGATGGCTACACCTTC. Amino acids: CASSKLGGVDGYTF.

For the CDR3, the DNA is TGTGCCACCAGCAGAGAAAAAGGGGGGGTCTCCTACAATGAGCAGTTCTTC. Translated, it gives CATSREKGGVSYNEQFF. V usage is TRBV15 and J usage is TRBJ2-1; tentatively, D is TRBD2 (7 bases). The CDR3 covers 17 residues. Germline CDR1 LNHNV, CDR2 YYDKDF (reference sequence). V dropped 0 bases and J dropped 0 bases, with 12 bases sitting between them.

CDR3 loop: CASQGAGGYTF. CDR3 in DNA: TGCGCCAGCCAGGGGGCTGGTGGCTACACCTTC. The V and J genes are TRBV10-2 and TRBJ1-2; 8 positions match TRBD1. V trimming: 8 bases; J trimming: 7 bases; junction bases outside the gene matches: 3. This CDR3 region has 11 residues. Germline assignment: CDR1 WSHSY and CDR2 SAAADI.

This sequence joins TRBV15 and TRBJ1-1; D unresolved. Per germline, CDR1 LNHNV and CDR2 YYDKDF (reference sequence). The CDR3 consists of 14 residues. Trimming stripped 4 bases from V and 0 bases from J, with 9 bases between. DNA of the CDR3: TGTGCCACCAGCAAGGGCCAGGTGAACACTGAAGCTTTCTTT. Residues: CATSKGQVNTEAFF.

The V gene is TRBV3-1 (or the pseudogene TRBV3-2), the J gene TRBJ1-1, with 7 bases fitting TRBD1. Trimming took 4 bases from V and 3 from J; bases not matched to a gene: 5. The CDR3 is made up of 14 amino acids. Per germline, CDR1 LGHDT and CDR2 YNNKEL (reference sequence). The CDR3, as DNA: TGTGCCAGCAGCCCCCGGGACAGCTACACTGAAGCTTTCTTT. This gives the protein CASSPRDSYTEAFF.

This rearrangement joins TRBV28 to TRBJ1-5, with D perhaps TRBD1 (6 bases). V was pared by 6 bases and J by 2 bases, with 11 bases between. The germline CDR1 and CDR2 sequences are MDHEN and SYDVKM. The CDR3 sequence is 14 residues long. The CDR3, as DNA: TGTGCCAGCAGAGGGGGGCTAGGCAATCAGCCCCAGCATTTT. It specifies CASRGGLGNQPQHF.

J is TRBJ1-2 and V is TRBV6-5; 12 nucleotides line up with TRBD1. The CDR3 spans 13 residues. Losses at the gene ends were 6 bases for V and 5 bases for J; bases not matched to a gene: 1. CDR1 and CDR2 from the germline V gene are MNHEY and SVGAGI. The CDR3 region has the DNA TGTGCCAGCAGGGGACAGGGGGCTTATGGCTACACCTTC. It translates to CASRGQGAYGYTF.

V gene TRBV27 combines with J gene TRBJ2-6; tentative D call: TRBD1 (6 bases). From germline, CDR1 is MNHEY and CDR2 SMNVEV (reference sequence). This CDR3 is 16 amino acids long. Trimming removed 1 base at V and 2 bases at J, with 9 bases between. CDR3 loop: CASSLLQGAGANVLTF. In DNA form, the CDR3 reads TGTGCCAGCAGTTTATTACAGGGAGCTGGGGCCAACGTCCTGACTTTC.

The V call is TRBV10-2, the J call TRBJ1-2; tentative D call: TRBD1 (5 bases). In germline, CDR1 is WSHSY, CDR2 SAAADI. Between the trimmed V and J ends, which lost 3 bases and 5 bases, there was a span of 10 bases. The CDR3 is 13 residues long. The CDR3 DNA sequence: TGCGCCAGCAGTGAAGGGGCGGGGTATGGCTACACCTTC. It specifies CASSEGAGYGYTF.

The J gene is TRBJ1-2, the V gene TRBV20-1; unclear D gene. V was trimmed by 1 base and J by 10 bases, leaving 10 bases between them. CDR1 is DFQATT and CDR2 is SNEGSKA in the germline V gene (reference sequence). This CDR3 is 11 amino acids long. CDR3 nucleotide sequence: TGCAGTGCTAGAGTGAGCTATAACTACACCTTC. As protein: CSARVSYNYTF.

This chain connects TRBV28 to TRBJ1-2; a possible D gene is TRBD1 (6 bases). Trimming stripped 3 bases from V and 2 bases from J, with 13 bases between. CDR1 and CDR2 (germline): MDHEN, SYDVKM. The CDR3 extends over 15 amino acids. The CDR3 loop is CASSLVPQGNYGYTF. The DNA for the CDR3 is TGTGCCAGCAGTTTGGTCCCGCAGGGGAACTATGGCTACACCTTC.

The V and J genes are TRBV5-4 and TRBJ2-7; 9 bases align to TRBD2. The CDR3 covers 13 residues. CDR1 SGHNT and CDR2 YYREEE come from the germline V gene (reference sequence). V lost 2 bases, J lost 7 bases, and 4 bases stayed unmatched. The CDR3 DNA is TGTGCCAGCAGCTTCCCAGCGGGGGGAGAGCAGTACTTC. Translating it yields CASSFPAGGEQYF.

The V call is TRBV28, the J call TRBJ1-1; D is perhaps TRBD1 (6 bases). The V end was cut by 5 bases, the J end by 8 bases, with 21 bases between. This CDR3 is 15 amino acids long. Germline V gives CDR1 MDHEN, CDR2 SYDVKM. As DNA, the CDR3 is TGTGCCAGCAGTCTCACCGGGGGGGCGCGAAACGAAGCTTTCTTT. It encodes CASSLTGGARNEAFF.

This chain uses TRBV4-3 with TRBJ2-5; TRBD1 is a possible D gene (5 bases). The length of the CDR3 is 14 residues. Germline CDR1 and CDR2: LGHNA and YSLEER. V gave up 4 bases and J gave up 3 bases, with 12 bases separating them. The CDR3 protein is CASSLRRVKETQYF. The CDR3 bases are TGCGCCAGCAGCCTCCGCAGGGTGAAAGAGACCCAGTACTTC.